This T cell receptor beta chain emerged from a study of blood T cell repertoires in COVID-19. Study-wide context: Whether acute or convalescent, the COVID-19 samples came from the United States, Italy and Spain. PBMCs, B-cell-depleted T cells, or T cells were the source of the cDNA or gDNA that made up the material.

Authors' analysis steps: Reference gene primer amplification yielded estimated nucleated cell counts. The assay was immunoSEQ multiplex PCR, and TCRdb's table has in-frame clones only and misses some. D and trimming were read from the DNA, whereas the V and J calls and clone size are those reported in that table. The sample records 100,000 or so clones, around 90% being singletons. The length of the CDR3 is 18 residues. With V trimmed by 6 bases and J by 5 bases, 14 bases remained unmatched. CDR1 and CDR2 from the germline V gene are KGHSH and LQKENI. The genes are TRBV18 and TRBJ2-1; TRBD2 matches 12 bases. Material for sequencing was peripheral blood. The TCR originated in a woman aged 50 to 65 in a cohort sampled during active COVID-19. The CDR3 coding sequence is TGTGCCAGCTCCCCTGGACTAGCGGGAACAAATGTCAACAATGAGCAGTTCTTC. Residues: CASSPGLAGTNVNNEQFF. The full variable domain, rest sourced from reference TRBV18 and TRBJ2-1, is NAGVMQNPRHLVRRRGQEARLRCSPMKGHSHVYWYRQLPEEGLKFMVYLQKENIIDESGMPKERFSAEFPKEGPSILRIQQVVRGDSAAYFCASSPGLAGTNVNNEQFFGPGTRLTVL.